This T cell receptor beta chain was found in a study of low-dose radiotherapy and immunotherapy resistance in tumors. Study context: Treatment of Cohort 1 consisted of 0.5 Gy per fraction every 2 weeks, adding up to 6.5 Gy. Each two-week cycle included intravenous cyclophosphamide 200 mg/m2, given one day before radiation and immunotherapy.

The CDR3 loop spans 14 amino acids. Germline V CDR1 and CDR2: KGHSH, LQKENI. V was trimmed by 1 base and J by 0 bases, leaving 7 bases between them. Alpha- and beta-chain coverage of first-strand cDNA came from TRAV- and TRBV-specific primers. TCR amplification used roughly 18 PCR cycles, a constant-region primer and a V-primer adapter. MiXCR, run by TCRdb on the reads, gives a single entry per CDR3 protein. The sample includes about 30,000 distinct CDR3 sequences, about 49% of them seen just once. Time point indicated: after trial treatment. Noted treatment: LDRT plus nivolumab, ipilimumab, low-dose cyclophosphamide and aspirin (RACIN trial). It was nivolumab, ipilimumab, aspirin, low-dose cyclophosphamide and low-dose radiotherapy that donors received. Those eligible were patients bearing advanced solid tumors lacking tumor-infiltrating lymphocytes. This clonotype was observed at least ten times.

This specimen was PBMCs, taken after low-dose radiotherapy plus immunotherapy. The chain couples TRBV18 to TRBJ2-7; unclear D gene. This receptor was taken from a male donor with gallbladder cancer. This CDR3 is CASSPQVSSYEQYF. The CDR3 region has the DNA TGTGCCAGCTCACCACAAGTGAGCTCCTACGAGCAGTACTTC.